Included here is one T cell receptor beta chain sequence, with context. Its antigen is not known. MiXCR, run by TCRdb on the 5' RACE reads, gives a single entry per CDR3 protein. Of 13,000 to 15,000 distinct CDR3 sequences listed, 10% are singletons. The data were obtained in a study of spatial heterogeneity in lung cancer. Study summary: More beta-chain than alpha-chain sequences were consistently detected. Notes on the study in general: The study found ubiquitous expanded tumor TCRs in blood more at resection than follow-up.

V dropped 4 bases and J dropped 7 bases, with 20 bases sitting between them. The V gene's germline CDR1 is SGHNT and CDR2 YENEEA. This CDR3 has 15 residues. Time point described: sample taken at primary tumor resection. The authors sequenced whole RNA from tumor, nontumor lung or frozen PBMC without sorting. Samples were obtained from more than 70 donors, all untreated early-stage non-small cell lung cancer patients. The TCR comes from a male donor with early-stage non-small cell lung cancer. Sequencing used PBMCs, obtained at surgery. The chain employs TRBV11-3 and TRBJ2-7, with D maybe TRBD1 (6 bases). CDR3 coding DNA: TGTGCCAGCAGCTCGATGGGGGACATCCCACGGGAGCAGTACTTC. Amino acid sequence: CASSSMGDIPREQYF.